This T cell receptor (beta chain) emerged from a study of shared clonotypes between healthy human individuals. This clone was detected only once. Its antigen is currently unknown. It was CD45RO-negative cells, positively selected for CCR7, that made up naive CD8 cells, with terminally differentiated effector memory CD45RA+ cells excluded. Donors were healthy HIV-negative adults without recently reported acute infections or vaccinations. The CDR3 runs to 15 residues. CDR1 is MNHEY and CDR2 is SVGAGI in the germline V gene. The V segment lost 7 bases and the J segment 7 bases; nucleotides outside the gene matches: 10. The assay was immunoSEQ multiplex PCR, and TCRdb's table has in-frame clones only and misses some. This table holds around 1.9 million clones, 93% found once. Broader study findings: Four donors held about 5% of naive CD4 clonotypes in common. A generally larger estimated richness was seen in naive subsets than in memory subsets.

The receptor was isolated from a man aged 18 to 30 in good health. Some clones in this sample may be carry-over from other donors' samples. The specimen sequenced was naive CD8+ T cells from PBMCs. The rearrangement links TRBV6-5 to TRBJ2-7; TRBD2 matches at 13 bases. The CDR3 loop reads CASKYGTSGNREQYF. For the CDR3, the DNA is TGTGCCAGCAAATACGGGACTAGCGGGAACAGGGAGCAGTACTTC.